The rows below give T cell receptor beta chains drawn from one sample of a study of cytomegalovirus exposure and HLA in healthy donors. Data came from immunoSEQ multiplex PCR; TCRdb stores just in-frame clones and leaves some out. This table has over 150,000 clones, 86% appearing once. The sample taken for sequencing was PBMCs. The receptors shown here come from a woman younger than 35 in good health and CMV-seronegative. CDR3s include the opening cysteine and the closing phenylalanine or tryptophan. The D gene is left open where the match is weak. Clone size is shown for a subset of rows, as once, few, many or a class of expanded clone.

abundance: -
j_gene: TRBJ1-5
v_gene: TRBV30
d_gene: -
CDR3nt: TGTGCCTGGAGTCCGCAGGGGAGACAGCCCCAGCATTTT
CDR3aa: CAWSPQGRQPQHF

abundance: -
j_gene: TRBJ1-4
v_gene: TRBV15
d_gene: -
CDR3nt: TGTGCCACCAGCAGAATACAGGTTGCAACTAATGAAAAACTGTTTTTT
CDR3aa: CATSRIQVATNEKLFF

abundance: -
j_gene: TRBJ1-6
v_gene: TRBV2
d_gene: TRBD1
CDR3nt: TGTGCCAGCAGTGAATTTGCTGGACAGGGAGGTTCACCCCTCCACTTT
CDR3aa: CASSEFAGQGGSPLHF

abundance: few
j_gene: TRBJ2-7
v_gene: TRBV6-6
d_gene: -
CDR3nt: TGTGCCAGCCGTCGGCGTCAGGTTTCCTACGAGCAGTACTTC
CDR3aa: CASRRRQVSYEQYF

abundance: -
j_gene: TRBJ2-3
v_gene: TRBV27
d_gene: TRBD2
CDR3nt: TGTGCCAGCAGTTCCCGACTAGCGGATTTCGCAGATACGCAGTATTTT
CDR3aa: CASSSRLADFADTQYF

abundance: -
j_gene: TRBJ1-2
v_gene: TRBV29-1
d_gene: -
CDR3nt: TGCAGCGTTGAGGCCGGGGGGGGCGGCTACACCTTC
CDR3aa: CSVEAGGGGYTF

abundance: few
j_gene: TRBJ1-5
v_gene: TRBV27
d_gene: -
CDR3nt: TGTGCCAGCAGTTCGCCTCGGGAGGGAGGGCAGCCCCAGCATTTT
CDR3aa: CASSSPREGGQPQHF

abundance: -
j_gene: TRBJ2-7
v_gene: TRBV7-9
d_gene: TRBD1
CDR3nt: TGTGCCAGCAGCTTATTGGGACAGGGGGAATACGAGCAGTACTTC
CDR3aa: CASSLLGQGEYEQYF

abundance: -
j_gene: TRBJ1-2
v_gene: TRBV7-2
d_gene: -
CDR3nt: TGTGCCAGCAGCTATAGGGCGGGAGGGTTCTATGGCTACACCTTC
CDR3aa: CASSYRAGGFYGYTF

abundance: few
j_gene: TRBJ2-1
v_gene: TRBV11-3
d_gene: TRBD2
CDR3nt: TGTGCCAGCAGCTCTCGACTAGCGGTAGCTTACAATGAGCAGTTCTTC
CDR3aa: CASSSRLAVAYNEQFF

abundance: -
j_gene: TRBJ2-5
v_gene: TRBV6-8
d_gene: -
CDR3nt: TGTGCCAGCAGCCCCGGTGACTACTTCCAAGAGACCCAGTACTTC
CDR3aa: CASSPGDYFQETQYF

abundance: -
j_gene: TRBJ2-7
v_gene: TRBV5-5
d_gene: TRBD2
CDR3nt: TGTGCCAGCAGCCGCCTTGGGGGCGGGGGGGCTGTCGAGCAGTACTTC
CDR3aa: CASSRLGGGGAVEQYF